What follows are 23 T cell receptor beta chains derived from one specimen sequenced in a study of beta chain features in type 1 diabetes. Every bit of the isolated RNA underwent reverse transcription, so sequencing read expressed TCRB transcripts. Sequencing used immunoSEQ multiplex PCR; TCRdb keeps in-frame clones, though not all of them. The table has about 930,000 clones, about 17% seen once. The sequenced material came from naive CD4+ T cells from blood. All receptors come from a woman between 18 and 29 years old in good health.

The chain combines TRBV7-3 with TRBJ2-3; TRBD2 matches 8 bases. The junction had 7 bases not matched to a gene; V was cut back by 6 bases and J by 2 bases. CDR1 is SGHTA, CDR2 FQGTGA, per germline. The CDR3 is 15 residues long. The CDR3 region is CASSLSGMYTDTQYF. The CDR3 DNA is TGTGCCAGCAGTCTTAGCGGGATGTACACAGATACGCAGTATTTT.

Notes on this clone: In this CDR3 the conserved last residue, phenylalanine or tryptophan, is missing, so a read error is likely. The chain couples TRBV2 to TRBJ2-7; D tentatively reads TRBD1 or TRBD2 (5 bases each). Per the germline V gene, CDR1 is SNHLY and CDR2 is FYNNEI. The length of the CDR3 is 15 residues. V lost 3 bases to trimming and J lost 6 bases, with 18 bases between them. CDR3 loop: CASSEAGWTGGEQYL. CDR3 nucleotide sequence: TGTGCCAGCAGTGAGGCAGGATGGACTGGGGGCGAGCAGTACCTC.

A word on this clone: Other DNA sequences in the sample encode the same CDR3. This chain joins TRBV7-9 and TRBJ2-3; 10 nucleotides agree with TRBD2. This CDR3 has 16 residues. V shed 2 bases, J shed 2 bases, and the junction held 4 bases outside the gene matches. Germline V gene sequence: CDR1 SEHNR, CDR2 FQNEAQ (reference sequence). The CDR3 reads CASSLLAGDPTDTQYF. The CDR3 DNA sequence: TGTGCCAGCAGCTTACTAGCGGGGGACCCCACAGATACGCAGTATTTT.

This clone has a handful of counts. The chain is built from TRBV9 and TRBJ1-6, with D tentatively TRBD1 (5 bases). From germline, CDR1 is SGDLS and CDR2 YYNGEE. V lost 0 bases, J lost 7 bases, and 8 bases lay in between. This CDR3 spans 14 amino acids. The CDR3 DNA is TGTGCCAGCAGCGTAGGGGGGGACAATTCACCCCTCCACTTT. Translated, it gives CASSVGGDNSPLHF.

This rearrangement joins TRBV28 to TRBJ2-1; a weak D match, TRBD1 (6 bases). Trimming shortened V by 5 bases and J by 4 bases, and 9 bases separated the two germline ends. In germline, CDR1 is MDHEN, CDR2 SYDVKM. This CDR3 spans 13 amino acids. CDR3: CASSGTQYNEQFF. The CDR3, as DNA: TGTGCCAGCAGTGGGACACAATACAATGAGCAGTTCTTC.

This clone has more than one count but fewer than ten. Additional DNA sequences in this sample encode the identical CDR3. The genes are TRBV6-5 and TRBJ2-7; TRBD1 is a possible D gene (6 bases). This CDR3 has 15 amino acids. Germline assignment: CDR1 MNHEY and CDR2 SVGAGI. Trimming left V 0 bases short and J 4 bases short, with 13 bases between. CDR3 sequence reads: CASSYSARGPYEQYF. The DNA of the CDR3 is TGTGCCAGCAGTTACTCCGCCAGGGGACCTTACGAGCAGTACTTC.

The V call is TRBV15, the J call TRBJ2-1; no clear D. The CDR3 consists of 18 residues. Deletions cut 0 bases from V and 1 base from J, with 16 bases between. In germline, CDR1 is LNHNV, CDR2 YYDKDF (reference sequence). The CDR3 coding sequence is TGTGCCACCAGCAGAGATTATCGTTGGAGTGGGTCCTACAATGAGCAGTTCTTC. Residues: CATSRDYRWSGSYNEQFF.

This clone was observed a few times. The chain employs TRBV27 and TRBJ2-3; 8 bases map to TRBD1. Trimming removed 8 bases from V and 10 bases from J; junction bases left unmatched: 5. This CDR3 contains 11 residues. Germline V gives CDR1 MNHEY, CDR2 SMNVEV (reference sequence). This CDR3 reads CASGYRGSQYF. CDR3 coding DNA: TGTGCCAGCGGATACAGGGGGTCGCAGTATTTT.

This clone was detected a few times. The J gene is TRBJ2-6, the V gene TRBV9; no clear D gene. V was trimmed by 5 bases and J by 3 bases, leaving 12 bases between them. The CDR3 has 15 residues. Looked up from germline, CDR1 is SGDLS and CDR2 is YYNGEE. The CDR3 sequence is CASSGPAYGANVLTF. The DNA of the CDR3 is TGTGCCAGCAGTGGCCCGGCGTATGGGGCCAACGTCCTGACTTTC.

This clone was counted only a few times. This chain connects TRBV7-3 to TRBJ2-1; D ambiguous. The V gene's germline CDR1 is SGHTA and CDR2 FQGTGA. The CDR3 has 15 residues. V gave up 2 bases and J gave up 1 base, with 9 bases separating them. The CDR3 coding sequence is TGTGCCAGCAGCTTAGCGATTGAGTCCTACAATGAGCAGTTCTTC. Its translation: CASSLAIESYNEQFF.

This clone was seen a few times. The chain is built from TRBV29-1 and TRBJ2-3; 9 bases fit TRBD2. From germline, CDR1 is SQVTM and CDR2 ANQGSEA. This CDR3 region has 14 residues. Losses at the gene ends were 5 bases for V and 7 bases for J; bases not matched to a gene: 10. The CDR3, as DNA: TGCAGCGTTCAGGCTAGCGGGACCGGTTATACGCAGTATTTT. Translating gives CSVQASGTGYTQYF.

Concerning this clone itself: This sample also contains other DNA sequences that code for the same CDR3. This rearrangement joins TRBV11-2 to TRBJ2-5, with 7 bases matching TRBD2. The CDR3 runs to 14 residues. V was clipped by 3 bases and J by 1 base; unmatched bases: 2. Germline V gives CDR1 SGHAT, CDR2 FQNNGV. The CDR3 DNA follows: TGTGCCAGCAGCTTGGGAGGGGTCCAAGAGACCCAGTACTTC. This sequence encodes CASSLGGVQETQYF.

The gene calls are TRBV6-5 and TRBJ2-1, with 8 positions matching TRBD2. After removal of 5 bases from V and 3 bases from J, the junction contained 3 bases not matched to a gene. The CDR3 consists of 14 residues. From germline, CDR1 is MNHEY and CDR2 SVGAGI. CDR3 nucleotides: TGTGCCAGCAGTAGCGGGAGTATCTACAATGAGCAGTTCTTC. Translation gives CASSSGSIYNEQFF.

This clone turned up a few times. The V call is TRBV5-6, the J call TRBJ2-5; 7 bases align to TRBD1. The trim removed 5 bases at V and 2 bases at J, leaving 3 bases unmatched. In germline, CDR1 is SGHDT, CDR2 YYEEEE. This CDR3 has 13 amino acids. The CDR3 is CASRMGQQETQYF. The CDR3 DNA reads TGTGCCAGCAGAATGGGACAGCAAGAGACCCAGTACTTC.

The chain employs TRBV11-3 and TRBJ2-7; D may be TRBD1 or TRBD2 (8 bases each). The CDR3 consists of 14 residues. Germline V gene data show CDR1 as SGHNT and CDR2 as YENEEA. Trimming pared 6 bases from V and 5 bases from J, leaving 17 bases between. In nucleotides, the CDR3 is TGTGCCAGCAGGCGGGGGGACAGGAGGCACGAGCAGTACTTC. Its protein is CASRRGDRRHEQYF. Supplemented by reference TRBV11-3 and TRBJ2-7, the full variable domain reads EAGVVQSPRYKIIEKKQPVAFWCNPISGHNTLYWYLQNLGQGPELLIRYENEEAVDDSQLPKDRFSAERLKGVDSTLKIQPAELGDSAVYLCASRRGDRRHEQYFGPGTRLTVT.

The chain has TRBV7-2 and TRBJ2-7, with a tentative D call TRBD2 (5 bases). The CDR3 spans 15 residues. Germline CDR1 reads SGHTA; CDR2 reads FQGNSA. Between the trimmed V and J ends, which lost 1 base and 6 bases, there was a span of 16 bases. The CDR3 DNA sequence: TGTGCCAGCAGCTTAGTCAGCACTACTAGTACCGAGCAGTACTTC. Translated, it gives CASSLVSTTSTEQYF.

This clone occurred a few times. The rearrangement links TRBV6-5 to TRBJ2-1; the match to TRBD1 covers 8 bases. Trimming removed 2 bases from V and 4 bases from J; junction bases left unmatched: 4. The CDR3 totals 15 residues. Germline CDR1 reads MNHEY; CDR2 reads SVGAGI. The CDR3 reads CASSYRGTGYNEQFF. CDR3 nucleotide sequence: TGTGCCAGCAGTTACCGCGGGACAGGATACAATGAGCAGTTCTTC.

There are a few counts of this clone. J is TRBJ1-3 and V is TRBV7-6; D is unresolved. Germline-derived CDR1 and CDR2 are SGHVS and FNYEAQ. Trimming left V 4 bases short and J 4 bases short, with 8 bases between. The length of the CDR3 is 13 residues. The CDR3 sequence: CASSSLSGNTIYF. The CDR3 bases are TGTGCCAGCAGCTCGTTGTCCGGAAACACCATATATTTT.

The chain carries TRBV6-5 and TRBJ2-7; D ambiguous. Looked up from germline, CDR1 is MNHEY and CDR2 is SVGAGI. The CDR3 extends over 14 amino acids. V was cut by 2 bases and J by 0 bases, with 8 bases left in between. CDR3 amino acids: CASSYAGFSYEQYF. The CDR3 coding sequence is TGTGCCAGCAGTTACGCCGGGTTCTCCTACGAGCAGTACTTC.

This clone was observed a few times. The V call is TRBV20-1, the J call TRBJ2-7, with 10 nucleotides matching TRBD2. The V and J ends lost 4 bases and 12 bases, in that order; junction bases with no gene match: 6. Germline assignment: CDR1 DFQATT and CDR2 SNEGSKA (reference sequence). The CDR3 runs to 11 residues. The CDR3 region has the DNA TGCAGTGCTACACTAGCGGGGACCACGTACTTC. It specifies CSATLAGTTYF.

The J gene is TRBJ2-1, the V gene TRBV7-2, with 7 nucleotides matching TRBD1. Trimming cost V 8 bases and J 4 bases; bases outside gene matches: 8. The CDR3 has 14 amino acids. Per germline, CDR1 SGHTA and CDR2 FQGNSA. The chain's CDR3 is CASSTGTEYNEQFF. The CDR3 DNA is TGTGCCAGCTCCACCGGGACAGAGTACAATGAGCAGTTCTTC.

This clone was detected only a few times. As DNA, the CDR3 is TGTGCCAGCAGCTTAGGGGAGGGCCTAGCCTACGAGCAGTACTTC. It encodes CASSLGEGLAYEQYF. The genes are TRBV7-2 and TRBJ2-7; the match to TRBD2 covers 7 bases. This CDR3 region has 15 residues. The V gene end was trimmed by 1 base and the J gene end by 2 bases; junction bases not matched to a gene: 5. The germline gives CDR1 SGHTA, CDR2 FQGNSA.

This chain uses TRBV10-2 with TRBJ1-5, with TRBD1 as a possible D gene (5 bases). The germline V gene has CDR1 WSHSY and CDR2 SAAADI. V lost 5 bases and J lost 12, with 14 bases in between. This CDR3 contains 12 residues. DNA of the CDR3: TGCGCCAGCAGTCTATACCAGGGAATCCAGCATTTT. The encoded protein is CASSLYQGIQHF.